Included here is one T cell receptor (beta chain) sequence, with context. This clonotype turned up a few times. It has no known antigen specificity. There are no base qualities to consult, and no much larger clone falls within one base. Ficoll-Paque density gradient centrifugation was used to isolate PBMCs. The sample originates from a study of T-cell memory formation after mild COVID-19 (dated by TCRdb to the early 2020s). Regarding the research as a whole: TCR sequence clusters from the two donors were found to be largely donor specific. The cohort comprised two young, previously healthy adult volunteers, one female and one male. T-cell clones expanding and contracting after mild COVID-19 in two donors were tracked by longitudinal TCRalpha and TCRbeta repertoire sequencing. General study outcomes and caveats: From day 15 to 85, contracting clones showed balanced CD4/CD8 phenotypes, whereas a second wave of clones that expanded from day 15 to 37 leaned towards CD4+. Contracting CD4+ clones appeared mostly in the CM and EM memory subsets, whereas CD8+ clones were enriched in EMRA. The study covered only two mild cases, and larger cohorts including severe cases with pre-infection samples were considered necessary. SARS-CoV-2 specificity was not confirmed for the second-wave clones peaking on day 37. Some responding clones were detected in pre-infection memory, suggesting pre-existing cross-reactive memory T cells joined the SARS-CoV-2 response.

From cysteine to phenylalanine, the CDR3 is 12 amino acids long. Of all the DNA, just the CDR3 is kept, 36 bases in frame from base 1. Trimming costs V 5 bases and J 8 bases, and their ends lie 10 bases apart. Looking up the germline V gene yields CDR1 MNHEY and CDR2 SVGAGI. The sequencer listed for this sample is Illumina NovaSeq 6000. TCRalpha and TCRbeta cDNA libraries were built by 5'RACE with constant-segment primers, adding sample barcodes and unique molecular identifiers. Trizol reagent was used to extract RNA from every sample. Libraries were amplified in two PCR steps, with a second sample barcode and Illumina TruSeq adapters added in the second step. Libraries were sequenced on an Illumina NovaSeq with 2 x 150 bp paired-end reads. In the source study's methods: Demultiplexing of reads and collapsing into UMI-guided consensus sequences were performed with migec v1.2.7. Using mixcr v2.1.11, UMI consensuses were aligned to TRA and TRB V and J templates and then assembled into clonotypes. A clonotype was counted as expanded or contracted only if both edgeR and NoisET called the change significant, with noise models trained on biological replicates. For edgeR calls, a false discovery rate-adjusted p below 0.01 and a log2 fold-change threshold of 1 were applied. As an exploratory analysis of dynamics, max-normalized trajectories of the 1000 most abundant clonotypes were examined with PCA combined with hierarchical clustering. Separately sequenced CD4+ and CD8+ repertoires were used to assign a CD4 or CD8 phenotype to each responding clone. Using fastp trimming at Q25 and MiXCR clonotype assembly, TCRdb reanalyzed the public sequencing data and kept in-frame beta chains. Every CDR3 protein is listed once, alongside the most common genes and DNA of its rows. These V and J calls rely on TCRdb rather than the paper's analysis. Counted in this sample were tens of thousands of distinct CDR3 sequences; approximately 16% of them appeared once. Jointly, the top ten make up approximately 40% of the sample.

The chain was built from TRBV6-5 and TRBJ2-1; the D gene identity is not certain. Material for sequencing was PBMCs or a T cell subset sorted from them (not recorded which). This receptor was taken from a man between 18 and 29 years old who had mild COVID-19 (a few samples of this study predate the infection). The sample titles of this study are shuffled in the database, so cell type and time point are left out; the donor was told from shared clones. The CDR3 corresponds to CASSRVGDEQFF. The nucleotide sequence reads TGTGCCAGCAGTCGAGTAGGCGATGAGCAGTTCTTC.